This TCR beta chain was sequenced during a study of blood T cells in healthy people across ages. The sample holds many counts of this clonotype. Its antigen is not identified. The extraction recovered at least 6 micrograms of total RNA per sample. The CDR3 has 15 residues. V lost 5 bases, J lost 1 base, and 15 bases lay in between. The germline CDR1 and CDR2 sequences are MNHEY and SVGEGT. The authors ran a second PCR of about 7 to 11 cycles using a sample-barcoded 5' primer and a J-beta primer mix. A template-switch adaptor that had 12 random nucleotides put a tag on each cDNA molecule. From the 5' RACE reads, TCRdb called clonotypes with MiXCR, one entry per CDR3 protein. The top ten hold 7.7% of the sample, which has 1.5 million to 2 million distinct CDR3 sequences, roughly 27% seen once. Regarding the study as a whole: PBMCs went unsorted, and a conclusive naive versus antigen-experienced comparison was therefore prevented. CMV status of donors was not determined, possibly confounding expanded clonotype changes.

The sequenced sample consisted of blood. This chain connects TRBV6-2 or TRBV6-3 to TRBJ2-7; D call uncertain. The sequence came from a woman aged 30 to 39 in good health. The CDR3 loop reads CASSRPSYASYEQYF. The CDR3, as DNA: TGTGCCAGCAGTAGACCATCATATGCGTCCTACGAGCAGTACTTC.